The 21 T cell receptor beta chains below come from one sample, sequenced in a study of T cell clonality in common variable immunodeficiency. The protocol was immunoSEQ multiplex PCR, while the TCRdb copy is restricted to in-frame clones and leaves out a portion. The table records roughly 55,000 clones without singletons, the ten largest covering 5% to 7%. Sequencing input: peripheral blood mononuclear cells. The receptor set was obtained from a person aged 18 to 70 in good health.

This clone has at least ten counts. The read terminates 3 residues before the CDR3 end, so the remaining end is supplied by the germline J gene. The rearrangement joins TRBV10-3 to TRBJ2-6, with D possibly TRBD1 on 5 matching bases. Trimming cost V 5 bases and J 2 bases, with 7 bases left between them. The CDR3 loop spans 14 amino acids. CDR1 and CDR2 from the germline V gene are ENHRY and SYGVKD. The part of the CDR3 DNA that was read is TGTGCCATCAGTACAGGAACTGGGGCCAACGTC. Translating gives CAISTGTGANV. The complete CDR3 protein is CAISTGTGANVLTF.

This clone was picked up many times. Partial CDR3 DNA: TGCAGTGCTGACGTCTTCGGGGAGACC. Amino acid sequence: CSADVFGET. The complete CDR3 protein is CSADVFGETQYF. The chain couples TRBV20-1 to TRBJ2-5; D unclear. The sequenced fragment ends 3 residues before the CDR3 boundary, so the rest is inferred from the germline J gene. CDR1 and CDR2 (germline): DFQATT, SNEGSKA (reference sequence). The CDR3 length is 12 residues. V was pared by 5 bases and J by 5 bases, with 12 bases between.

This clone came up many times. The read terminates 3 residues ahead of where the CDR3 ends, so the germline J gene completes it. V usage is TRBV7-2 and J usage is TRBJ2-3; weak D call: TRBD1 (6 bases). V shed 3 bases and J shed 1 base, with 8 bases lying between them. The germline CDR1 and CDR2 sequences are SGHTA and FQGNSA. The CDR3 contains 14 residues. The sequenced CDR3 bases are TGTGCCAGCAGCTTGGACAGCCGCACAGATACG. Protein product: CASSLDSRTDT. The whole CDR3 protein is CASSLDSRTDTQYF.

This clone occurred many times. The CDR3 end falls 3 residues outside the read, so it is completed with the germline J gene. The rearrangement joins TRBV14 to TRBJ1-1; D gene uncertain. Trimming pared 6 bases from V and 3 bases from J, leaving 11 bases between. From germline, CDR1 is SGHDN and CDR2 FVKESK. CDR3 length: 13 amino acids. CDR3 DNA, as far as it was read: TGTGCCAGCAGTTTTAATCCCCACACTGAA. This codes for CASSFNPHTE. Given in full, the CDR3 is CASSFNPHTEAFF.

This clone has a handful of counts. The missing CDR3 end, 3 residues past where the read stops, is filled in from the germline J gene. The chain couples TRBV5-3 to TRBJ1-5, with D perhaps matching TRBD1 (6 bases). TRBV5-3 is noted as an ORF with a role that remains uncertain. The V and J ends lost 1 base and 8 bases respectively, with 13 bases between them. The CDR3 has 14 residues. The sequenced CDR3 bases are TGTGCCAGAAGCTTGAGGTACAGGGACGAGCCC. Its translation is CARSLRYRDEP. The full CDR3 protein reads CARSLRYRDEPQHF.

The sample holds many counts of this clone. The read comes to an end 3 residues before the CDR3 does, leaving the germline J gene to fill in the end. The chain couples TRBV20-1 to TRBJ2-1; a weak D match, TRBD1 (5 bases). This CDR3 spans 14 amino acids. Germline CDR1 DFQATT, CDR2 SNEGSKA (reference sequence). The V end lost 3 bases, the J end lost 5 bases, and 14 bases lay between the germline ends. CDR3 bases read: TGCAGTGCTAGTGGATTAGACAGAAACAATGAG. Residues: CSASGLDRNNE. In full, the CDR3 reads CSASGLDRNNEQFF.

In its sample, this clone was seen many times. The sequenced fragment ends 3 residues before the CDR3 boundary, so the rest is inferred from the germline J gene. The chain combines TRBV20-1 with TRBJ2-2; TRBD2 aligns across 11 bases. The CDR3 sequence is 17 residues long. Germline-derived CDR1 and CDR2 are DFQATT and SNEGSKA (reference sequence). Losses at the gene ends were 1 base for V and 6 bases for J; bases not matched to a gene: 10. The CDR3 spells CSARAGLLAGGPGELFF. The sequenced CDR3 bases are TGCAGTGCTAGAGCTGGACTTTTAGCGGGAGGGCCCGGGGAG.

At least ten counts were recorded for this clone. Sequencing ends 3 residues short of the CDR3 end; the germline J gene provides the rest. The J gene is TRBJ2-7, the V gene TRBV20-1; TRBD1 matches at 9 bases. V gave up 5 bases and J gave up 4 bases; unmatched junction bases: 6. The CDR3 contains 13 residues. Per the germline V gene, CDR1 is DFQATT and CDR2 is SNEGSKA (reference sequence). CDR3 DNA, as far as it was read: TGCAGTGCTTCCGGACAGGGGCCGTACGAG. It encodes CSASGQGPYE. The full CDR3 protein is CSASGQGPYEQYF.

This clone was detected many times. Read sequence stops 3 residues before the CDR3 end, and the germline J gene provides the missing end. The gene calls are TRBV5-1 and TRBJ2-7; 8 nucleotides align to TRBD2. Unmatched junction bases numbered 6, after V lost 0 bases and J lost 1 base. This CDR3 spans 16 amino acids. The V gene's germline CDR1 is SGHRS and CDR2 YFSETQ. CDR3 DNA, as far as it was read: TGCGCCAGCAGCTTGGATTCGCGGGAGGCGTCCTACGAG. Its protein product is CASSLDSREASYE. The full CDR3 reads CASSLDSREASYEQYF.

This clone appeared many times. Sequencing ends 3 residues short of the CDR3 end; the germline J gene provides the rest. The J gene is TRBJ2-5, the V gene TRBV19; TRBD1 might be the D (5 bases). CDR3 length equals 12 residues. Between the trimmed V and J ends, which lost 4 bases and 5 bases, there was a span of 8 bases. Germline-derived CDR1 and CDR2 are LNHDA and SQIVND (reference sequence). The DNA read from the CDR3 is TGTGCCAGTAGTACAGGGTATGAGACC. It yields the protein CASSTGYET. The complete CDR3 sequence is CASSTGYETQYF.

This clone occurred many times. The CDR3 extends 3 residues past the end of the read, so its final part is completed from the germline J gene. This chain connects TRBV28 to TRBJ1-5; 8 bases are shared with TRBD1. The V gene's germline CDR1 is MDHEN and CDR2 SYDVKM. The CDR3 runs to 14 residues. V lost 6 bases to trimming and J lost 1 base; unmatched junction nucleotides: 2. The CDR3 DNA, read in part, is TGTGCCAGCAGAAGGACAGGGAGCAATCAGCCC. As protein: CASRRTGSNQP. The entire CDR3 reads CASRRTGSNQPQHF.

This clone was found many times. The read terminates 3 residues ahead of where the CDR3 ends, so the germline J gene completes it. This chain uses TRBV12-3 or TRBV12-4 with TRBJ2-5, with D uncertain. Trimming stripped 6 bases from V and 4 bases from J, with 9 bases between. The CDR3 runs to 12 residues. The CDR3 sequence: CASSRRVETQYF. Incomplete CDR3 DNA: TGTGCCAGCAGCCGCCGGGTAGAGACC.

The sample holds many counts of this clone. The sequenced fragment ends 3 residues before the CDR3 boundary, so the rest is inferred from the germline J gene. The chain uses TRBV19 and TRBJ2-1, with 10 bases matching TRBD2. Germline V gene lookup returns CDR1 LNHDA and CDR2 SQIVND (reference sequence). The ends lost 6 bases at V and 2 bases at J; junction bases unmatched: 7. CDR3 size: 16 residues. The CDR3 region is CASRETGTSAYNEQFF. Partial CDR3 DNA: TGTGCCAGTAGGGAAACCGGGACTAGCGCCTACAATGAG.

Many counts were recorded for this clone. The sequenced fragment ends 3 residues before the CDR3 boundary, so the rest is inferred from the germline J gene. The chain combines TRBV7-2 with TRBJ2-1; perhaps TRBD1 as D (6 bases). V was clipped by 3 bases and J by 5 bases, with 14 bases between them. The CDR3 extends over 15 amino acids. The germline CDR1 and CDR2 sequences are SGHTA and FQGNSA. CDR3 DNA (partial): TGTGCCAGCAGCTTCTTAGCAGGGGAAGACAATGAG. As protein: CASSFLAGEDNE. The full CDR3 is CASSFLAGEDNEQFF.

This clone was observed many times. The read comes to an end 3 residues before the CDR3 does, leaving the germline J gene to fill in the end. This rearrangement joins TRBV12-3 or TRBV12-4 to TRBJ2-2; TRBD2 matches 10 bases. After removal of 9 bases from V and 4 bases from J, the junction contained 14 bases not matched to a gene. CDR3 length equals 17 residues. The CDR3 DNA, read in part, is TGTGCCAGTGGGGGGGGTTCACTAGCGGGAAGCACCGGGGAG. Translated: CASGGGSLAGSTGE. In full, the CDR3 is CASGGGSLAGSTGELFF.

There are many counts of this clone. The CDR3 spells CASTRQQGEGEKLFF. CDR3 bases read: TGTGCCAGTACCCGGCAACAGGGTGAGGGGGAAAAA. This chain joins TRBV19 and TRBJ1-4, with a weak D call TRBD1 (6 bases). The CDR3 end lies 3 residues beyond the end of the read and is filled in from the germline J gene. Germline-derived CDR1 and CDR2 are LNHDA and SQIVND (reference sequence). Trimming removed 7 bases from V and 8 bases from J, with 20 bases in between. The CDR3 covers 15 residues.

This clone was counted many times. The read gets to within 3 residues of the CDR3 end, and the germline J gene fills in the rest. The chain couples TRBV11-2 to TRBJ2-1; TRBD1 matches at 7 bases. V shed 0 bases, J shed 9 bases, and the junction held 8 bases outside the gene matches. The germline gives CDR1 SGHAT, CDR2 FQNNGV. The CDR3 is 15 residues long. This CDR3 is CASSLDVRAGGEQFF. Partial CDR3 DNA: TGTGCCAGCAGCTTAGACGTAAGGGCAGGGGGTGAG.

In this sample, this clone turned up many times. The read gets to within 3 residues of the CDR3 end, and the germline J gene fills in the rest. V gene TRBV20-1 combines with J gene TRBJ2-1; 12 nucleotides match TRBD2. This CDR3 spans 15 amino acids. The germline gives CDR1 DFQATT, CDR2 SNEGSKA (reference sequence). J lost 9 bases, V lost 6 bases, and 12 bases had no gene match. This CDR3 is CSARSSGRDFGEQFF. CDR3 DNA (partial): TGCAGTGCCAGATCTAGCGGGAGGGACTTTGGTGAG.

For this clone: The read is 3 residues too short to cover the CDR3 end, so that end is filled in from the germline J gene. The chain joins TRBV7-9 to TRBJ2-1; the D gene is possibly TRBD2 (6 bases). This CDR3 is built from 15 residues. V was trimmed by 1 base and J by 8 bases, leaving 15 bases between them. Germline values: CDR1 SEHNR, CDR2 FQNEAQ (reference sequence). The chain's CDR3 is CASSLGTSRGDEQFF. CDR3 bases read: TGTGCCAGCAGCTTAGGAACTAGCCGAGGCGATGAG.

This clone was detected many times. The read is 3 residues too short to cover the CDR3 end, so that end is filled in from the germline J gene. This chain connects TRBV6-4 to TRBJ1-2, with D uncertain. In germline, CDR1 is MRHNA, CDR2 SNTAGT. The CDR3 is 14 residues long. Trimming removed 2 bases at V and 0 bases at J, with 7 bases between. The CDR3 region is CASSDHSANYGYTF. Incomplete CDR3 DNA: TGTGCCAGCAGTGACCATTCAGCTAACTATGGC.

There are many counts of this clone. The read terminates 3 residues before the CDR3 end, so the remaining end is supplied by the germline J gene. The chain recombines TRBV30 with TRBJ2-4; D is perhaps TRBD1 (6 bases). Germline-derived CDR1 and CDR2 are GTSNPN and SVGIG (reference sequence). The CDR3 sequence is 15 residues long. Trimming removed 4 bases at V and 0 bases at J, with 13 bases between. The CDR3 bases that were read are TGTGCCTGGAACCCAGGGGCAATAGCCAAAAACATT. It is translated as CAWNPGAIAKNI. The complete CDR3 sequence is CAWNPGAIAKNIQYF.